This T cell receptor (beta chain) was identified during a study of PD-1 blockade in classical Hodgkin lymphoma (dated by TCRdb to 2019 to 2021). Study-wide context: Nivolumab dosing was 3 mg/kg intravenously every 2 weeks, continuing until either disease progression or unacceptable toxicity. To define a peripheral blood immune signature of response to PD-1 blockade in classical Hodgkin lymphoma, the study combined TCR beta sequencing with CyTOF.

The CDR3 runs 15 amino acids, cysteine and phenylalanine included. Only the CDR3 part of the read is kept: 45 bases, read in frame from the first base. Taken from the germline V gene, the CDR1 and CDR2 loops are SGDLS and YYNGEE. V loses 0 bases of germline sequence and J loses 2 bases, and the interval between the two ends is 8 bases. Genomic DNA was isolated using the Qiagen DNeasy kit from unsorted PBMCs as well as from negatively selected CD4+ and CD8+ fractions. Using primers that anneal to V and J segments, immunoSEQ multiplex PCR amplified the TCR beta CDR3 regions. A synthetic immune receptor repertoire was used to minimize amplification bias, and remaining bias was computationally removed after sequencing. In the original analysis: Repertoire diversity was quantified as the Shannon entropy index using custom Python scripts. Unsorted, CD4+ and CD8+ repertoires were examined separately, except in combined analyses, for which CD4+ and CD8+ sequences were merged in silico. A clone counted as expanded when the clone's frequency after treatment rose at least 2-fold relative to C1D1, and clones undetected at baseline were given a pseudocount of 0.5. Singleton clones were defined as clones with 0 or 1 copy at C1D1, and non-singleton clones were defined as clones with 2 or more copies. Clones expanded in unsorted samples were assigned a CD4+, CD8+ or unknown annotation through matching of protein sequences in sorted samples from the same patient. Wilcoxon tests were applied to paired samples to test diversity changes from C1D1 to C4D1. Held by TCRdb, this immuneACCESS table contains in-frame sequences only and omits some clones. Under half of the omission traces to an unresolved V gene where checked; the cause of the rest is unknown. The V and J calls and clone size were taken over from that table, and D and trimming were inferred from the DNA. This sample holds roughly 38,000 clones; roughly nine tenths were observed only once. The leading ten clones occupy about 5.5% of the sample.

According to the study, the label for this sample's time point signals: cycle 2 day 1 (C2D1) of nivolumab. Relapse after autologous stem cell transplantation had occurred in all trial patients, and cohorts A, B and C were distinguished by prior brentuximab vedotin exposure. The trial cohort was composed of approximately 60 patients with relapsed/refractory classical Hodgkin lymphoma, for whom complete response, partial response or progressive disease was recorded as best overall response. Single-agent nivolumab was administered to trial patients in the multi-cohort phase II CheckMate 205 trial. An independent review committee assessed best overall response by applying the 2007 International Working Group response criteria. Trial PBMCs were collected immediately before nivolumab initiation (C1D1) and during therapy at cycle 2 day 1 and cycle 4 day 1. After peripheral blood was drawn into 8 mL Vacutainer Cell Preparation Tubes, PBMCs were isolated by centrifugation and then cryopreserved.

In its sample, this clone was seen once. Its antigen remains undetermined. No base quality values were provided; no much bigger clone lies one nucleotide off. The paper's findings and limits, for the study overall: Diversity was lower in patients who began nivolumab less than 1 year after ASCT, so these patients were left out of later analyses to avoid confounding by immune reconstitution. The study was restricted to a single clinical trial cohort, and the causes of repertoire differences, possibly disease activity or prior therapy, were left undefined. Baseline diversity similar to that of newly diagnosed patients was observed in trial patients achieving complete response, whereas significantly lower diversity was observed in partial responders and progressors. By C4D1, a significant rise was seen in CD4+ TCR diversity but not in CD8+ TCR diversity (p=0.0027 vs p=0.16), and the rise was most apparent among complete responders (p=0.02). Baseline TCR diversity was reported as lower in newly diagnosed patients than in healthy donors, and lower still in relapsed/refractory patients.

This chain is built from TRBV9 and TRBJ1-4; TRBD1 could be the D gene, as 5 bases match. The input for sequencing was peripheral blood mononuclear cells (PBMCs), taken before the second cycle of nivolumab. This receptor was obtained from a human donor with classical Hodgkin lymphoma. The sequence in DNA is TGTGCCAGCAGCGTAGGAGGGGCTACTAATGAAAAACTGTTTTTT. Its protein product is CASSVGGATNEKLFF.